The entry below gives a single T cell receptor (beta chain) sequence along with its context. Its antigen is not identified. Between the trimmed V and J ends, which lost 0 bases and 0 bases, there was a span of 13 bases. Germline assignment: CDR1 SGDLS and CDR2 YYNGEE. This CDR3 contains 17 residues. Naive CD8 cells lacked CD45RO, underwent positive selection for CCR7 and left out terminally differentiated effector memory CD45RA+ cells. The data originate from a study of shared clonotypes between healthy human individuals. Findings and caveats of the study: Approximately 4.6% of naive CD4 clonotypes were shared across several donors.

This was a deep-level run. Profiled with immunoSEQ multiplex PCR; TCRdb holds only in-frame clones, not every one. The sample contains roughly 590,000 clones, about 95% of which appear only once. The source is a woman in her 30s in good health. Sample: naive CD8+ T cells sorted from blood. V and J are TRBV9 and TRBJ1-5, with D tentatively TRBD1 (5 bases). CDR3 bases: TGTGCCAGCAGCGTAGTAAGTGGGGACTATAGCAATCAGCCCCAGCATTTT. Translating it yields CASSVVSGDYSNQPQHF.